The 6 T cell receptor beta chains reported below all come from one sample, sequenced in a study of control samples from healthy donors and cancer patients. Libraries were prepared by immunoSEQ multiplex PCR; TCRdb keeps only in-frame clonotypes and omits some of them. Among some 96,000 clones listed, roughly 87% were seen once. The material sequenced was blood. Source of these receptors: a woman aged 45-59 years in good health.

The chain employs TRBV10-1 and TRBJ2-1; D is tentatively TRBD1 or TRBD2 (5 bases each). V was shortened by 1 base and J by 10 bases, with 11 bases between the two germline ends. Germline assignment: CDR1 WNHNN and CDR2 SYGVQD (reference sequence). CDR3 size: 13 residues. In nucleotides, the CDR3 is TGCGCCAGCAGTGAGTGTGGGGGAGTCGAGCAGTTCTTC. This gives the protein CASSECGGVEQFF.

The chain recombines TRBV30 with TRBJ1-2; D gene uncertain. Trimming took off 5 bases at V and 0 bases at J, with 10 bases between the two ends. The length of the CDR3 is 13 residues. The germline V gene encodes CDR1 GTSNPN and CDR2 SVGIG (reference sequence). CDR3 DNA sequence: TGTGCCTGGTTGGGAAAAGCTAACTATGGCTACACCTTC. This sequence encodes CAWLGKANYGYTF.

This chain joins TRBV12-2 and TRBJ1-1; the DNA was not compared with TRBD1, the D call given in the table. TRBV12-2 is a pseudogene locus. CDR3 length: 14 residues. This CDR3 reads CASRFGTANTEAFF. The CDR3 DNA is TGTGCAAGTCGCTTTGGGACAGCGAACACTGAAGCTTTCTTT.

The rearrangement uses TRBV9 and TRBJ1-4; TRBD1 is a possible D gene (5 bases). The germline V gene encodes CDR1 SGDLS and CDR2 YYNGEE. The CDR3 extends over 15 amino acids. V lost 0 bases and J lost 0, with 6 bases in between. CDR3 sequence (DNA): TGTGCCAGCAGCGTAGGGGGGGCAACTAATGAAAAACTGTTTTTT. This sequence encodes CASSVGGATNEKLFF.

The chain combines TRBV6-5 with TRBJ1-2, with no clear D. CDR1 and CDR2 from the germline V gene are MNHEY and SVGAGI. V lost 2 bases, J lost 3 bases, and 10 bases lay in between. The CDR3 sequence is 14 residues long. This chain's CDR3 is CASSYGEDYYGYTF. The CDR3 bases are TGTGCCAGCAGTTACGGCGAGGATTACTATGGCTACACCTTC.

V gene TRBV7-2 combines with J gene TRBJ1-4; D gene ambiguous. The V gene's germline CDR1 is SGHTA and CDR2 FQGNSA. The CDR3 contains 17 residues. V lost 1 base to trimming and J lost 0 bases, with 12 bases between them. The CDR3 reads CASSLVMARATNEKLFF. CDR3 DNA sequence: TGTGCCAGCAGCTTAGTTATGGCTCGGGCAACTAATGAAAAACTGTTTTTT.